The T cell receptor beta chain under discussion was sequenced for a study of cytomegalovirus exposure and HLA in healthy donors. The PCR employed 60 Vbeta primers together with 13 Jbeta primers. Assay: immunoSEQ multiplex PCR; the TCRdb copy retains only in-frame clones and omits some. Among under 90,000 clones listed, 78% were seen once. The sequenced material came from PBMCs. The receptor was isolated from a man between 35 and 55 years old in good health and CMV-seronegative.

The CDR3 region has the DNA TGTGCCAGCAGTCAATCTCAGGGGAATCAGCCCCAGCATTTT. Residues: CASSQSQGNQPQHF. The chain links TRBV2 to TRBJ1-5; D possibly corresponds to TRBD1 (6 bases). The V end lost 5 bases, the J end lost 4 bases, and 12 bases lay between the germline ends. The CDR3 is 14 residues long. Germline CDR1 reads SNHLY; CDR2 reads FYNNEI. Using reference TRBV2 and TRBJ1-5 for the parts outside the CDR3, the full variable domain is EPEVTQTPSHQVTQMGQEVILRCVPISNHLYFYWYRQILGQKVEFLVSFYNNEISEKSEIFDDQFSVERPDGSNFTLKIRSTKLEDSAMYFCASSQSQGNQPQHFGDGTRLSIL.